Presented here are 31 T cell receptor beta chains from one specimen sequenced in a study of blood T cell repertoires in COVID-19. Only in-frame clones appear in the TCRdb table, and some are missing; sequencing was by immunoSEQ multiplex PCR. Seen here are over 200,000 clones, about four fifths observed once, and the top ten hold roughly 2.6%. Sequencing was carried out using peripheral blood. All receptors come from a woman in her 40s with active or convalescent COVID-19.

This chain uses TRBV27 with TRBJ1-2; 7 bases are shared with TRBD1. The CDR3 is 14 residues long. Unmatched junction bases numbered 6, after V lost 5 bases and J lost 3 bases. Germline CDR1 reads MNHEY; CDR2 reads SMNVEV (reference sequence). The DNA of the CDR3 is TGTGCCAGCAGTGGGTCCGGGACAGACTATGGCTACACCTTC. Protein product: CASSGSGTDYGYTF.

DNA for the CDR3: TGCGCCAGCAGCTTGGGGCATAGCGAGACCCAGTACTTC. It encodes CASSLGHSETQYF. The chain is built from TRBV5-1 and TRBJ2-5; D not certain. Looked up from germline, CDR1 is SGHRS and CDR2 is YFSETQ. Trimming left V 0 bases short and J 5 bases short, with 8 bases between. This CDR3 region has 13 residues. Supplemented by reference TRBV5-1 and TRBJ2-5, the full variable domain reads KAGVTQTPRYLIKTRGQQVTLSCSPISGHRSVSWYQQTPGQGLQFLFEYFSETQRNKGNFPGRFSGRQFSNSRSEMNVSTLELGDSALYLCASSLGHSETQYFGPGTRLLVL.

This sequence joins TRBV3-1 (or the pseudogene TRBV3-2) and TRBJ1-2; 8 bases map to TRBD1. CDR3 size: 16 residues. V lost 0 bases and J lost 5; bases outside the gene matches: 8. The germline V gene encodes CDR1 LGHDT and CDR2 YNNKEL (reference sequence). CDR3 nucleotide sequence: TGTGCCAGCAGCCAAGATTTTAGGACAGGGAAATATGGCTACACCTTC. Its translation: CASSQDFRTGKYGYTF.

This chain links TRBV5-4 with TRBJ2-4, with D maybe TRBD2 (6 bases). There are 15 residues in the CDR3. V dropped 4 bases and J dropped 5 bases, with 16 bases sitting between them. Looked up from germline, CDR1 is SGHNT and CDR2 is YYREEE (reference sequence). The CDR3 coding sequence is TGTGCCAGCAGCCCCTACCGGAGGGTGGAAAACATTCAGTACTTC. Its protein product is CASSPYRRVENIQYF.

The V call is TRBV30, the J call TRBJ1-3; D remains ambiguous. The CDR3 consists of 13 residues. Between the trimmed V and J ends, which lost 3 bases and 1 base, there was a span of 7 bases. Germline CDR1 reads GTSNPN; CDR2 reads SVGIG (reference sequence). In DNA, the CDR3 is TGTGCCTGGAGAGGAGATTCTGGAAACACCATATATTTT. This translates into CAWRGDSGNTIYF.

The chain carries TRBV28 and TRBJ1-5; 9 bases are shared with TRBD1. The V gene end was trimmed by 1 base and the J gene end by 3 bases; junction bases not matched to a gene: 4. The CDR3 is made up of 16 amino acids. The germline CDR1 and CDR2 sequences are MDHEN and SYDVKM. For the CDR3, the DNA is TGTGCCAGCAGTTTATTGGACAGGGGTGACAATCAGCCCCAGCATTTT. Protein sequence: CASSLLDRGDNQPQHF.

CDR3 nucleotides: TGTGCCAGCAGCTTTGGTAGCGGGAGCCACAATGAGCAGTTCTTC. Amino acid sequence: CASSFGSGSHNEQFF. The V and J genes are TRBV7-3 and TRBJ2-1; 9 bases are shared with TRBD2. Germline V CDR1 and CDR2: SGHTA, FQGTGA. The CDR3 has 15 amino acids. V was pared by 3 bases and J by 5 bases, with 5 bases of the junction left unmatched.

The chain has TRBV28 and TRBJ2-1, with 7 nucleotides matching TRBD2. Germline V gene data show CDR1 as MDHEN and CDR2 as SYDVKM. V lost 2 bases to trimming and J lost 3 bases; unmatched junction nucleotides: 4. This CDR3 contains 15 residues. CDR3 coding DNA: TGTGCCAGCAGTTTAGGGGGGGGGTACTACAATGAGCAGTTCTTC. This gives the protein CASSLGGGYYNEQFF.

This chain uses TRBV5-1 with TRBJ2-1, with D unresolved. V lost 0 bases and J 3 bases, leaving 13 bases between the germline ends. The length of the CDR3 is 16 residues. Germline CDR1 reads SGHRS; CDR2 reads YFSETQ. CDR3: CASSLDPFNGYNEQFF. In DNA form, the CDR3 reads TGCGCCAGCAGCTTGGACCCTTTCAACGGCTACAATGAGCAGTTCTTC.

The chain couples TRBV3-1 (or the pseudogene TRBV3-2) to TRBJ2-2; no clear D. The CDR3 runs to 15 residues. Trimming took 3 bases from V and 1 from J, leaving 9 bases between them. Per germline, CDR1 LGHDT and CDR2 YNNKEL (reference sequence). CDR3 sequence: CASSHSSVNTGELFF. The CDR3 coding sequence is TGTGCCAGCAGCCATTCTAGTGTGAACACCGGGGAGCTGTTTTTT.

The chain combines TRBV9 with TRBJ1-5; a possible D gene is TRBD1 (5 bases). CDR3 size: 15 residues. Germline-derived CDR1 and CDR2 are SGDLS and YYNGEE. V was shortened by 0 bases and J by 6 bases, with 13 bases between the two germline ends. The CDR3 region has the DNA TGTGCCAGCAGCGTAGGGCCCGGGGGAGGTCAGCCCCAGCATTTT. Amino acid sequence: CASSVGPGGGQPQHF.

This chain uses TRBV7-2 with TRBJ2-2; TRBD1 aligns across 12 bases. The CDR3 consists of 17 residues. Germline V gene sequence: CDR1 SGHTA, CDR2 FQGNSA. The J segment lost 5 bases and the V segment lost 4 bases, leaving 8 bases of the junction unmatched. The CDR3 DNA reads TGTGCCAGCAGCTACCGGGACAGGGGGCGTCAGACCGGGGAGCTGTTTTTT. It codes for CASSYRDRGRQTGELFF. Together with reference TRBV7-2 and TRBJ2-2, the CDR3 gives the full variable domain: GAGVSQSPSNKVTEKGKDVELRCDPISGHTALYWYRQSLGQGLEFLIYFQGNSAPDKSGLPSDRFSAERTGGSVSTLTIQRTQQEDSAVYLCASSYRDRGRQTGELFFGEGSRLTVL.

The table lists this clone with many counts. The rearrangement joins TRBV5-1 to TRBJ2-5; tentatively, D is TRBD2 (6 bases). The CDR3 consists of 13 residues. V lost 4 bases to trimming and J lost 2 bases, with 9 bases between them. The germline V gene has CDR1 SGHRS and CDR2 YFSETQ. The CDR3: CASSVSGQETQYF. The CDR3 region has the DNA TGCGCCAGCAGCGTTAGCGGACAAGAGACCCAGTACTTC.

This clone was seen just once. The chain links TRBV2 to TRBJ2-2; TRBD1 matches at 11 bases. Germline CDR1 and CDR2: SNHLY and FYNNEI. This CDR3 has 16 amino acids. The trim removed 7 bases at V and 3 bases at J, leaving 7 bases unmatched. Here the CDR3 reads CASTGTGGFYTGELFF. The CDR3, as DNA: TGTGCCAGCACGGGGACAGGGGGTTTTTACACCGGGGAGCTGTTTTTT. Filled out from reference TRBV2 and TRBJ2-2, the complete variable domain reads EPEVTQTPSHQVTQMGQEVILRCVPISNHLYFYWYRQILGQKVEFLVSFYNNEISEKSEIFDDQFSVERPDGSNFTLKIRSTKLEDSAMYFCASTGTGGFYTGELFFGEGSRLTVL.

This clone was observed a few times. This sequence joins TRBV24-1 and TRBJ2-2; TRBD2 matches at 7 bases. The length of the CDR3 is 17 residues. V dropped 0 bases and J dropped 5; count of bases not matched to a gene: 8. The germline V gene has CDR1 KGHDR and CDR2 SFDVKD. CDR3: CATSDLGYQGGTGELFF. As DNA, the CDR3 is TGTGCCACCAGTGATTTGGGCTACCAGGGAGGGACCGGGGAGCTGTTTTTT.

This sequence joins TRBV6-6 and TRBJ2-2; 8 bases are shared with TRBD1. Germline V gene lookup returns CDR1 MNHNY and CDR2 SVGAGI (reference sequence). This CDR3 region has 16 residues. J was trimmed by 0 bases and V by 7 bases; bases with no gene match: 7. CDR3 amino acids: CASKGGQGANTGELFF. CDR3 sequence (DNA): TGTGCCAGCAAGGGAGGACAGGGAGCGAACACCGGGGAGCTGTTTTTT.

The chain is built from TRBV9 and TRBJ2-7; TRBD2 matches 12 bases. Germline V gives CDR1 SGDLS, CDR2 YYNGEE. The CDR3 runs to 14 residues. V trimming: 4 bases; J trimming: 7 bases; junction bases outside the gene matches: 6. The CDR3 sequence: CASSRTSGKGEQYF. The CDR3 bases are TGTGCCAGCAGCCGGACTAGCGGGAAAGGAGAGCAGTACTTC. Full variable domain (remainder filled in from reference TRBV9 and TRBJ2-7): DSGVTQTPKHLITATGQRVTLRCSPRSGDLSVYWYQQSLDQGLQFLIQYYNGEERAKGNILERFSAQQFPDLHSELNLSSLELGDSALYFCASSRTSGKGEQYFGPGTRLTVT.

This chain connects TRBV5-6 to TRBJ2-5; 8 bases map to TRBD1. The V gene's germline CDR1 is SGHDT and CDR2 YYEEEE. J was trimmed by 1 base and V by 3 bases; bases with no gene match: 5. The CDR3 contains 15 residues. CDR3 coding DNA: TGTGCCAGCAGCTGGGACAGGCGGACCCAAGAGACCCAGTACTTC. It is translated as CASSWDRRTQETQYF.

The chain's CDR3 is CASSQTGTGRPEAFF. CDR3 DNA sequence: TGTGCCAGCAGTCAGACCGGGACAGGGAGACCTGAAGCTTTCTTT. The V gene is TRBV28, the J gene TRBJ1-1, with 9 positions matching TRBD1. Germline-derived CDR1 and CDR2 are MDHEN and SYDVKM. V was clipped by 5 bases and J by 6 bases; unmatched bases: 10. The CDR3 is 15 amino acids.

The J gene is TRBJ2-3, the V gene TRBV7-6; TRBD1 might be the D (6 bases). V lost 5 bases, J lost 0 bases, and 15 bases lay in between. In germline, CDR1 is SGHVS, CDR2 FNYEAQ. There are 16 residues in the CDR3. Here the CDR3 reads CASSQDTGQSTDTQYF. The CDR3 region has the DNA TGTGCCAGCAGCCAAGATACAGGGCAGAGCACAGATACGCAGTATTTT. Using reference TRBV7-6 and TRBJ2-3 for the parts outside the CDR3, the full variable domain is GAGVSQSPRYKVTKRGQDVALRCDPISGHVSLYWYRQALGQGPEFLTYFNYEAQQDKSGLPNDRFSAERPEGSISTLTIQRTEQRDSAMYRCASSQDTGQSTDTQYFGPGTRLTVL.

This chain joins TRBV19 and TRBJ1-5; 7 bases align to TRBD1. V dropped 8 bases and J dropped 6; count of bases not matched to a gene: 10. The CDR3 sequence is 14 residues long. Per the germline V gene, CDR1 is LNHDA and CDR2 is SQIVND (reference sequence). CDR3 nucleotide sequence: TGTGCCAGTGGCACCCGGGACAGCGTTCAGCCCCAGCATTTT. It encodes CASGTRDSVQPQHF.

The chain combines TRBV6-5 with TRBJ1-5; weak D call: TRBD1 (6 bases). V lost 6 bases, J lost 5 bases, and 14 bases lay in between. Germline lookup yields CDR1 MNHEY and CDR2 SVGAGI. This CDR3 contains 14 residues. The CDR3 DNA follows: TGTGCCAGCAGCCGGGACATGGGGTATCAGCCCCAGCATTTT. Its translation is CASSRDMGYQPQHF.

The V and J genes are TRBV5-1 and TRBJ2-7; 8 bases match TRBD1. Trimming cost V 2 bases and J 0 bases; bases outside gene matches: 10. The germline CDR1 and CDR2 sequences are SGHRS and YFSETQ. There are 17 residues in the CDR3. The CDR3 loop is CASSFGTGFRSSYEQYF. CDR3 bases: TGCGCCAGCAGCTTCGGGACAGGCTTTAGGAGCTCCTACGAGCAGTACTTC.

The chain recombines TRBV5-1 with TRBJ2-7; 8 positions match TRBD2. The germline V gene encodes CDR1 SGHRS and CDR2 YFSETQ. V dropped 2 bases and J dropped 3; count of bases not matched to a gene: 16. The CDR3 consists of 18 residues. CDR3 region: CASSLVQTGATSGYEQYF. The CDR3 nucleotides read TGCGCCAGCAGCTTAGTCCAAACAGGCGCTACTAGCGGCTACGAGCAGTACTTC.

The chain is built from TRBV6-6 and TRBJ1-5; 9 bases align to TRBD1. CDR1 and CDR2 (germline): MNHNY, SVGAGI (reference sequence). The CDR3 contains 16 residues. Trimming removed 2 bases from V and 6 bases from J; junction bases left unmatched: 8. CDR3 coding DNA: TGTGCCAGCAGTTACCTCGCCGGACAGGGGCTTCAGCCCCAGCATTTT. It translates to CASSYLAGQGLQPQHF.

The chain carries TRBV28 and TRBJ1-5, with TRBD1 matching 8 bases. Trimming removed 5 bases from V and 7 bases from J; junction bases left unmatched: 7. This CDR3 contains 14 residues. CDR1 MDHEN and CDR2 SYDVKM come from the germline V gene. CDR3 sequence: CASSDGTGRQPQHF. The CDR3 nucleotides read TGTGCCAGCAGTGATGGGACAGGCCGGCAGCCCCAGCATTTT.

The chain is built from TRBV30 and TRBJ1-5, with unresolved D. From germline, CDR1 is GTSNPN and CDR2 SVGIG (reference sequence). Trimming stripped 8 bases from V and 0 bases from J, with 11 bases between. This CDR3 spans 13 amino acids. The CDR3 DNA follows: TGTGCCCTGGGCCCCGATAGCAATCAGCCCCAGCATTTT. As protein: CALGPDSNQPQHF.

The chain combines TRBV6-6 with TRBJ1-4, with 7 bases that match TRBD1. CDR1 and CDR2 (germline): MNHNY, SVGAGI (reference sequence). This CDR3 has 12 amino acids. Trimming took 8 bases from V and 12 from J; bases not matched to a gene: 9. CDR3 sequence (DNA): TGTGCCAGCGGGCTAACAGGGGCCGAACTGTTTTTT. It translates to CASGLTGAELFF.

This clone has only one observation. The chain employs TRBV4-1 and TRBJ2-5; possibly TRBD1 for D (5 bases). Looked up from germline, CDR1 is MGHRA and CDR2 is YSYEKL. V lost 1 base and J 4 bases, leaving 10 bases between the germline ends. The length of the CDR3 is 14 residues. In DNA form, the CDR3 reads TGCGCCAGCAGCCAAGCAGGGCCTGGAGAGACCCAGTACTTC. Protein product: CASSQAGPGETQYF.

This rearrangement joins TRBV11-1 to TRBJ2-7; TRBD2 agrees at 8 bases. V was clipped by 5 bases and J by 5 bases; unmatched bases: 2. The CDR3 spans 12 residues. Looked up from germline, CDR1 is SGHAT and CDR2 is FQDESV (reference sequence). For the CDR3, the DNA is TGTGCCAGCAGCCGGACTAGCAACGAGCAGTACTTC. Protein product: CASSRTSNEQYF.

The CDR3 coding sequence is TGTGCCAGCAGCTACGCGTCACAGGCAGCATACTATGGCTACACCTTC. Amino acid sequence: CASSYASQAAYYGYTF. The J gene is TRBJ1-2, the V gene TRBV11-3; TRBD1 is a possible D gene (5 bases). V shed 4 bases and J shed 3 bases, with 18 bases lying between them. Germline V CDR1 and CDR2: SGHNT, YENEEA. This CDR3 spans 16 amino acids.